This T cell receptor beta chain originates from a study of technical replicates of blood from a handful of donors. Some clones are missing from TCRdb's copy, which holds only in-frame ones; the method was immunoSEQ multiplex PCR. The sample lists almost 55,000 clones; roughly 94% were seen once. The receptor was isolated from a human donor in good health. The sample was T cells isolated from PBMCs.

The CDR3 region is CASSSIDTGWRQPQHF. The CDR3 nucleotides read TGTGCCAGCAGCTCAATTGATACAGGGTGGCGGCAGCCCCAGCATTTT. The gene calls are TRBV7-8 and TRBJ1-5; D is perhaps TRBD1 (6 bases). V was pared by 4 bases and J by 7 bases, with 20 bases between. Germline V lookup: CDR1 SGHVS, CDR2 FQNEAQ. The CDR3 sequence is 16 residues long.